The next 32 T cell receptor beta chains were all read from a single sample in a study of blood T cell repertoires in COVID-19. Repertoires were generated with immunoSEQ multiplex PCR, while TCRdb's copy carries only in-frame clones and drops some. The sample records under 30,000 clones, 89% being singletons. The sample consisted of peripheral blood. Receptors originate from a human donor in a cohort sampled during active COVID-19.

In DNA, the CDR3 is TGTGCCAGCAGCTCGGACTTCTATAGCAATCAGCCCCAGCATTTT. This translates into CASSSDFYSNQPQHF. The gene calls are TRBV6-5 and TRBJ1-5; D unclear. V gave up 6 bases and J gave up 0 bases, with 12 bases separating them. The CDR3 runs 15 residues. CDR1 is MNHEY, CDR2 SVGAGI, per germline.

For the CDR3, the DNA is TGTGCCAGTAGTAAGGGACAGGGGAGATTCGATGGCTACACCTTC. Protein product: CASSKGQGRFDGYTF. This chain joins TRBV19 and TRBJ1-2, with 10 positions matching TRBD1. CDR3 length: 15 residues. Germline CDR1 reads LNHDA; CDR2 reads SQIVND (reference sequence). The junction had 8 bases not matched to a gene; V was cut back by 4 bases and J by 6 bases. Based on the CDR3 plus reference TRBV19 and TRBJ1-2, the full variable domain is DGGITQSPKYLFRKEGQNVTLSCEQNLNHDAMYWYRQDPGQGLRLIYYSQIVNDFQKGDIAEGYSVSREKKESFPLTVTSAQKNPTAFYLCASSKGQGRFDGYTFGSGTRLTVV.

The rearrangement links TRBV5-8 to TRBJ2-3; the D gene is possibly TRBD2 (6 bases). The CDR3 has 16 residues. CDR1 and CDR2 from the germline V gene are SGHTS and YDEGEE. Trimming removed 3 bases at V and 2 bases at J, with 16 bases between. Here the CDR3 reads CASSSGHSGLTDTQYF. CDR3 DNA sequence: TGTGCCAGCAGCTCGGGCCATAGCGGTCTCACAGATACGCAGTATTTT.

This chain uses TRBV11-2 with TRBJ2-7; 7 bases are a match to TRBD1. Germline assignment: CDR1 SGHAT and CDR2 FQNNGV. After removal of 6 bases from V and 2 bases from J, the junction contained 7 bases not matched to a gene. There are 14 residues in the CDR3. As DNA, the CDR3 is TGTGCCAGCAGTCAGGCAGGGGGTGCCTACGAGCAGTACTTC. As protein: CASSQAGGAYEQYF.

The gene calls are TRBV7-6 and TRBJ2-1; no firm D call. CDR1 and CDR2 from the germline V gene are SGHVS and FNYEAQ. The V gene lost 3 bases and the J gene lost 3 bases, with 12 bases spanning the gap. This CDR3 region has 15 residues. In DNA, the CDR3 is TGTGCCAGCAGCTTTGACGGGTCCTTCTACAATGAGCAGTTCTTC. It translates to CASSFDGSFYNEQFF.

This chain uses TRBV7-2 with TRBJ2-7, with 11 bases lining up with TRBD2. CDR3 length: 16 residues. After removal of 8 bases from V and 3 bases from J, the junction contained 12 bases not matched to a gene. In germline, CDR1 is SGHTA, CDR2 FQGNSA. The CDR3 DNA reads TGTGCCAGCCCTTCCTCGACTAGCGGGGCCTACTACGAGCAGTACTTC. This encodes CASPSSTSGAYYEQYF.

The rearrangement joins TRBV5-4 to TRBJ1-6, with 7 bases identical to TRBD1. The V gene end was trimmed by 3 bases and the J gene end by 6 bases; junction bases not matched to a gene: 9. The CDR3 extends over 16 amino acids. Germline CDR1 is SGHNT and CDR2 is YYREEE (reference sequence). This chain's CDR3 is CASSSFPRGSNSPLHF. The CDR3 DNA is TGTGCCAGCAGCTCGTTTCCCAGGGGGTCTAATTCACCCCTCCACTTT. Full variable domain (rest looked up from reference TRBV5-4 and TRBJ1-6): ETGVTQSPTHLIKTRGQQVTLRCSSQSGHNTVSWYQQALGQGPQFIFQYYREEENGRGNFPPRFSGLQFPNYSSELNVNALELDDSALYLCASSSFPRGSNSPLHFGNGTRLTVT.

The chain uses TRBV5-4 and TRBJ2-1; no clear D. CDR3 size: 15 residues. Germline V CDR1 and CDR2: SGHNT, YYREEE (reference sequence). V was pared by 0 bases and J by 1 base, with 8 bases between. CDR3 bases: TGTGCCAGCAGCTTGGAGCGCTATTCCTACAATGAGCAGTTCTTC. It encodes CASSLERYSYNEQFF.

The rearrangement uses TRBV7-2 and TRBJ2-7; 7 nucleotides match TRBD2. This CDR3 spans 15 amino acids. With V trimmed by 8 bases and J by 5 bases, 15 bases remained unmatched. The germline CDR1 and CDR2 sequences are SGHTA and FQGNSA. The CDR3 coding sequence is TGTGCCAGCCGCCCTTTGATGGGGGGGTGGCACGAGCAGTACTTC. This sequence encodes CASRPLMGGWHEQYF.

The CDR3 is CASSFTGIADTQYF. CDR3 DNA: TGTGCCAGCAGCTTTACAGGGATAGCAGATACGCAGTATTTT. The chain uses TRBV7-2 and TRBJ2-3; D might be TRBD1 (6 bases). The germline CDR1 and CDR2 sequences are SGHTA and FQGNSA. Trimming removed 3 bases at V and 4 bases at J, with 11 bases between. This CDR3 has 14 residues.

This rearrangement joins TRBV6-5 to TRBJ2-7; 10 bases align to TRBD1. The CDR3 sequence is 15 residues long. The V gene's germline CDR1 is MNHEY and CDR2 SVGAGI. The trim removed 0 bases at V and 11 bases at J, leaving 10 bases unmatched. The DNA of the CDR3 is TGTGCCAGCAGTTACTCTTATGGGACAGGGGCGGCGGAGTACTTC. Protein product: CASSYSYGTGAAEYF.

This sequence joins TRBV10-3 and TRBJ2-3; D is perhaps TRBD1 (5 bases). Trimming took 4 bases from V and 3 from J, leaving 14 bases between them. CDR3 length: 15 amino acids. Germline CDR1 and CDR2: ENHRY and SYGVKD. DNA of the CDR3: TGTGCCATCAGTGGAGTAGGCAGGGAAACAGATACGCAGTATTTT. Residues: CAISGVGRETDTQYF.

The CDR3 region is CAWSVQSTDTQYF. CDR3 in DNA: TGTGCCTGGAGTGTACAGTCCACAGATACGCAGTATTTT. The chain employs TRBV30 and TRBJ2-3, with D unresolved. CDR1 and CDR2 (germline): GTSNPN, SVGIG (reference sequence). The CDR3 is 13 amino acids. V lost 0 bases and J lost 2, with 6 bases in between.

CDR3 coding DNA: TGCGCCAGCAGCCAGGACAGGGCGAACGAGCAGTACTTC. Encoded protein: CASSQDRANEQYF. The chain combines TRBV4-1 with TRBJ2-7, with 8 bases matching TRBD1. Trimming removed 3 bases from V and 5 bases from J; junction bases left unmatched: 3. This CDR3 has 13 amino acids. The germline CDR1 and CDR2 sequences are MGHRA and YSYEKL.

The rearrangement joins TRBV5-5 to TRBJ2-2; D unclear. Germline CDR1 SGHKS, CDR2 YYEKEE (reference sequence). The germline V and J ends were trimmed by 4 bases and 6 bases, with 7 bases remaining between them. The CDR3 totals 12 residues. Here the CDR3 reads CASSLTAGELFF. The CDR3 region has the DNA TGTGCCAGCAGCCTAACTGCCGGGGAGCTGTTTTTT.

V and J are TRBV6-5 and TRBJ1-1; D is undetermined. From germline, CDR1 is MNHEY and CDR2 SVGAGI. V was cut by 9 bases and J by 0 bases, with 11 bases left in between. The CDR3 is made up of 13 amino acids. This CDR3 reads CASGSVMNTEAFF. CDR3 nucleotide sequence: TGTGCCAGTGGTAGCGTTATGAACACTGAAGCTTTCTTT.

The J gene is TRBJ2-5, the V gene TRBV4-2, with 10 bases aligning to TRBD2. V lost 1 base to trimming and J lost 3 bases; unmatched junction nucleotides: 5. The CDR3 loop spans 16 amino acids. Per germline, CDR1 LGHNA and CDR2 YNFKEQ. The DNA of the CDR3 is TGTGCCAGCAGCCAAGCTAGCGGGGGCTTTGAAGAGACCCAGTACTTC. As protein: CASSQASGGFEETQYF.

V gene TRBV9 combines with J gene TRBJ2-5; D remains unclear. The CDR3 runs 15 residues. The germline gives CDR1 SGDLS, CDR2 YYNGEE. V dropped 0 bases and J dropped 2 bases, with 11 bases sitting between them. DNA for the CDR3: TGTGCCAGCAGCGTAGATCCGGGTAATCAAGAGACCCAGTACTTC. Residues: CASSVDPGNQETQYF.

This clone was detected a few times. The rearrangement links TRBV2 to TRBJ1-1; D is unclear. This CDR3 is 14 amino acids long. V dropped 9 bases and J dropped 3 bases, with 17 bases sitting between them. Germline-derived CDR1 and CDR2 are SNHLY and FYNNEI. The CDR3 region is CASITRVYDTEAFF. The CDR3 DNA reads TGTGCCAGTATCACGCGGGTTTATGACACTGAAGCTTTCTTT.

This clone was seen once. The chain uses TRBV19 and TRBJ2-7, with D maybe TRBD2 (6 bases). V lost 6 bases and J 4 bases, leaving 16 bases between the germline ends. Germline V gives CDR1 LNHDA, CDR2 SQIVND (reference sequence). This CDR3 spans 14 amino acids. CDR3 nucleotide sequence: TGTGCCAGTAGCCCCCGAGTTGCGGGGTACGAGCAGTACTTC. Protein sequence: CASSPRVAGYEQYF.

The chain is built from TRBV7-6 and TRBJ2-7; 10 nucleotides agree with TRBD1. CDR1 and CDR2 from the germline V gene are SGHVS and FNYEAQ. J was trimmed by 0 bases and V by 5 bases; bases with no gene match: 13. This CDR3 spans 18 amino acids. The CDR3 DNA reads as TGTGCCAGCAGCCCACCGACAGGGGGCGAGTTCGGCTCCTACGAGCAGTACTTC. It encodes CASSPPTGGEFGSYEQYF. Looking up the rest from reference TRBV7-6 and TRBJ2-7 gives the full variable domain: GAGVSQSPRYKVTKRGQDVALRCDPISGHVSLYWYRQALGQGPEFLTYFNYEAQQDKSGLPNDRFSAERPEGSISTLTIQRTEQRDSAMYRCASSPPTGGEFGSYEQYFGPGTRLTVT.

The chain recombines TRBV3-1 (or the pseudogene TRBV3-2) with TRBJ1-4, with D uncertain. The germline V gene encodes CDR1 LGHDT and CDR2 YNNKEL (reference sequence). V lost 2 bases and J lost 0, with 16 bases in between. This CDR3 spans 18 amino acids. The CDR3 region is CASSQSPGTAATNEKLFF. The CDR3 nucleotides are TGTGCCAGCAGCCAAAGCCCAGGTACAGCGGCAACTAATGAAAAACTGTTTTTT.

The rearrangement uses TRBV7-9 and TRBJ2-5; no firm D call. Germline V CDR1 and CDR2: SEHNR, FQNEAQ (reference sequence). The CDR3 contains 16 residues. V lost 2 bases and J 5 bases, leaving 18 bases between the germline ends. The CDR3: CASSLLGGIPGETQYF. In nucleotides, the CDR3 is TGTGCCAGCAGCTTATTAGGCGGAATCCCTGGGGAGACCCAGTACTTC.

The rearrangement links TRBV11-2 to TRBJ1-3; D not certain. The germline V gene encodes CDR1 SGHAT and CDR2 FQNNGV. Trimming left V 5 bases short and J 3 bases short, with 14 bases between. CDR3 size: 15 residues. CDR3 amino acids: CASSPGVGRGNTIYF. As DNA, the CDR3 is TGTGCCAGCAGCCCCGGGGTGGGCCGTGGAAACACCATATATTTT. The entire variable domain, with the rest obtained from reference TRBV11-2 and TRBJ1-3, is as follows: EAGVAQSPRYKIIEKRQSVAFWCNPISGHATLYWYQQILGQGPKLLIQFQNNGVVDDSQLPKDRFSAERLKGVDSTLKIQPAKLEDSAVYLCASSPGVGRGNTIYFGEGSWLTVV.

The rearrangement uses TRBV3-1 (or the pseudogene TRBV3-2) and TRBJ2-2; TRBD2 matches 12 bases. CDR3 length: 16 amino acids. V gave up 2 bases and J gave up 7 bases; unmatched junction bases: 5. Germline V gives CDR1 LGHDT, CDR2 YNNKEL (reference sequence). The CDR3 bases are TGTGCCAGCAGCCAATGGACTAGCGGGATTGGCGGGGAGCTGTTTTTT. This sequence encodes CASSQWTSGIGGELFF.

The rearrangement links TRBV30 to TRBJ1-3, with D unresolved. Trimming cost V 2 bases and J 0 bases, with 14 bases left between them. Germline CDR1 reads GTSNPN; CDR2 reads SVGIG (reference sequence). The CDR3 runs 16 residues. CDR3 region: CAWSRVRGHSGNTIYF. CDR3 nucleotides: TGTGCCTGGAGTCGAGTTCGCGGTCACTCTGGAAACACCATATATTTT. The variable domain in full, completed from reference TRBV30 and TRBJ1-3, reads SQTIHQWPATLVQPVGSPLSLECTVEGTSNPNLYWYRQAAGRGLQLLFYSVGIGQISSEVPQNLSASRPQDRQFILSSKKLLLSDSGFYLCAWSRVRGHSGNTIYFGEGSWLTVV.

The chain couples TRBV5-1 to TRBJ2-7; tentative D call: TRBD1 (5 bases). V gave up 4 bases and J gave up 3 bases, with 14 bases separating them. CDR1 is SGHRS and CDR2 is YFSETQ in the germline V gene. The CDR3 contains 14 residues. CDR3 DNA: TGCGCCAGCAGCGAGACCACAGGTAACTACGAGCAGTACTTC. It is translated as CASSETTGNYEQYF.

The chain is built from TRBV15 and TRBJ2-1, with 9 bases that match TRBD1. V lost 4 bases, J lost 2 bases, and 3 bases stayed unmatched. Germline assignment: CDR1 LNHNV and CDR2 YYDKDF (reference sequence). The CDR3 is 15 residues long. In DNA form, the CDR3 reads TGTGCCACCAGCACGGGACAGGGCCCCTACAATGAGCAGTTCTTC. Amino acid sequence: CATSTGQGPYNEQFF.

The CDR3, as DNA: TGTGCCAGCAGTGAAGCACCAGGGGTGAGCGAGCAGTACTTC. The encoded protein is CASSEAPGVSEQYF. The J gene is TRBJ2-7, the V gene TRBV6-1; a possible D gene is TRBD1 (6 bases). Per germline, CDR1 MNHNS and CDR2 SASEGT. The length of the CDR3 is 14 residues. V was clipped by 0 bases and J by 6 bases, with 12 bases between them.

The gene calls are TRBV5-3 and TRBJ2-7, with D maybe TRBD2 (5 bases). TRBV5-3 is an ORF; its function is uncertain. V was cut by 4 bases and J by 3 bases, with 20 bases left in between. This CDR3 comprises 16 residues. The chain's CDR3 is CARSHDRGLYNYEQYF. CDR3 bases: TGTGCCAGAAGCCACGACCGCGGGCTCTACAACTACGAGCAGTACTTC.

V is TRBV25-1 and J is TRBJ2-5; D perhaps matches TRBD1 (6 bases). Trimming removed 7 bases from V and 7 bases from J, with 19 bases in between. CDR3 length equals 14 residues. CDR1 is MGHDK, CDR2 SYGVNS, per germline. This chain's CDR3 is CASTVGWGPGTQYF. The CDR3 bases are TGTGCCAGCACTGTCGGGTGGGGGCCGGGGACCCAGTACTTC.

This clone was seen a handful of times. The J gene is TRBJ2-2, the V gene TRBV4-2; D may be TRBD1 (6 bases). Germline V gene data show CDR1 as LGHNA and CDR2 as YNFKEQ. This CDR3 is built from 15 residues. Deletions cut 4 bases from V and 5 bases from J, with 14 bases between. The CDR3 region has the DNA TGTGCCAGCAGCCCTCGAACAGGGATAACCGGGGAGCTGTTTTTT. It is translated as CASSPRTGITGELFF.